This T cell receptor (beta chain) was recovered during a study of CD8+ T cells in alopecia areata (dated by TCRdb to the late 2010s). Regarding the complete study: Treated patients were enrolled in an open-label pilot trial of oral tofacitinib at 5 to 10 mg twice daily for moderate-to-severe alopecia areata. Patients stayed on tofacitinib for 6 to 18 months and then had 6 months of follow-up off drug so that delayed response and recurrence could be assessed. The SALT score, which quantifies the percentage of affected scalp surface area, was used to measure disease severity in treated patients. High-throughput TCRbeta sequencing was used to examine T cell clonal expansion in alopecia areata in both the C3H/HeJ mouse model and human patients. In humans, TCRbeta sequencing was performed on scalp tissue and on sorted CD4+ and CD8+ peripheral blood T cells from healthy controls and from patients with patchy or totalis/universalis alopecia areata. Tofacitinib-treated patients had biopsies at baseline and at 4 and 24 weeks of treatment, with a later scalp biopsy in several patients. Clonality in the scalp was compared among normal scalp (n=4), patchy alopecia areata scalp (n=8), and alopecia totalis/universalis scalp (n=8). RNA was extracted with the PAXgene miRNA kit for fixed scalp, the miRNeasy kit for PBMCs, and the RNeasy kit for mouse skin. TCRbeta CDR3 regions were amplified by immunoSEQ multiplex PCR using 35 Vbeta forward and 13 Jbeta reverse primers.

V is pared back by 0 bases and J by 1 base, with 9 bases lying between the germline termini. From its cysteine to its phenylalanine, the CDR3 spans 15 amino acids. Just CDR3 DNA is preserved here, 45 bases in frame from base 1. CDR1 MGHRA and CDR2 YSYEKL were looked up in the germline V gene. Study-level results and caveats: Because the treated cohort was small and included a single nonresponder, larger studies are needed to assess links between baseline CD8+ expansion and response. Shared TCR sequences between patients were less evident than in mice, which may be partly attributable to HLA diversity in the patient population. Unlike mouse skin, where gammadelta T cells dominate, normal human skin contains resident alphabeta T cells that get sequenced too, which complicates analysis of the scalp TCR repertoire. Compared with normal scalp, lesional scalp, particularly in alopecia totalis/universalis, had higher clonality and more expanded CD8+ clones, which suggests antigenic drive. During tofacitinib treatment, many expanded lesional clones stuck around in both scalp and blood, and this persistence may partly explain why relapse happens after treatment is stopped. Scalp clonality and the number of expanded CD8+ clones among the top 100 scalp clones were significantly decreased by tofacitinib.

Taken with the paper, the label for time point translates to: around 26 weeks on oral tofacitinib. The intended sense of this specimen's treatment or condition label: oral pan-JAK inhibitor, 5-10 mg twice daily. From alopecia areata patients, peripheral blood was collected along with lesional scalp punch biopsies. PBMCs were separated by density centrifugation and stained for CD3, CD4 and CD8, after which CD4+ and CD8+ T cells were sorted on a FACSAria. The library came from the immunoSEQ multiplex PCR assay. RNA was extracted from all samples and reverse transcribed into cDNA as template for TCR sequencing. SuperScript III was used for first-strand cDNA synthesis, primed with a 2:1 mix of oligo-dT and random hexamers. A synthetic immune receptor repertoire was used to measure amplification bias, and any remaining bias was corrected computationally. On the study's bioinformatics: After raw reads were preprocessed to remove errors, the CDR3 was defined following IMGT conventions as running from the conserved cysteine to phenylalanine. Clonality was computed by normalizing Shannon entropy by log2 of the number of productive unique TCRs and subtracting the result from 1. Whether scalp clones were CD4 or CD8 was inferred by matching scalp TCRbeta sequences against CD4 and CD8 repertoires sorted from blood. The source is immuneACCESS, and TCRdb retained only in-frame sequences with V and J called. Part of the clones is not carried over; for the studies checked, unresolved V genes explain less than half of this, and the remainder is unexplained. That table is the source of V, J and clone size, and D and trimming were worked out from the DNA. This sample is represented by about 76,000 clones; around 65% of them were singletons. The ten biggest clones cover roughly a quarter of the sample.

Note on this clone: It has no known antigen specificity. No qualities accompany the bases; no much larger clone lies one base away.

The receptor's source is a human donor with alopecia areata. The specimen comprised CD8+ T cells sorted from blood, sampled at week 24, from a patient treated with tofacitinib. Recombination connected TRBV4-1 to TRBJ1-1; a confident D gene designation cannot be given. The base sequence is TGCGCCAGCAGCCAAGAAGGGATGGGGAACACTGAAGCTTTCTTT. Its protein product is CASSQEGMGNTEAFF.